The source of this T cell receptor (beta chain) is a study of blood T cell repertoires in COVID-19. TCRdb's copy holds only in-frame clones and misses some; the assay was immunoSEQ multiplex PCR. The sample includes approximately 200,000 clones, more than 80% seen only once; the top ten take 10%. Germline CDR1 reads WSHSY; CDR2 reads SAAADI. With V trimmed by 11 bases and J by 1 base, 6 bases remained unmatched. CDR3 length: 13 residues. The sequenced sample was peripheral blood. This rearrangement joins TRBV10-2 to TRBJ2-5; 8 bases line up with TRBD2. The clonotype originates from a woman older than 75 with acute or convalescent COVID-19. The CDR3: CACRRGAQETQYF. The CDR3, as DNA: TGCGCCTGCCGGCGGGGGGCCCAAGAGACCCAGTACTTC.